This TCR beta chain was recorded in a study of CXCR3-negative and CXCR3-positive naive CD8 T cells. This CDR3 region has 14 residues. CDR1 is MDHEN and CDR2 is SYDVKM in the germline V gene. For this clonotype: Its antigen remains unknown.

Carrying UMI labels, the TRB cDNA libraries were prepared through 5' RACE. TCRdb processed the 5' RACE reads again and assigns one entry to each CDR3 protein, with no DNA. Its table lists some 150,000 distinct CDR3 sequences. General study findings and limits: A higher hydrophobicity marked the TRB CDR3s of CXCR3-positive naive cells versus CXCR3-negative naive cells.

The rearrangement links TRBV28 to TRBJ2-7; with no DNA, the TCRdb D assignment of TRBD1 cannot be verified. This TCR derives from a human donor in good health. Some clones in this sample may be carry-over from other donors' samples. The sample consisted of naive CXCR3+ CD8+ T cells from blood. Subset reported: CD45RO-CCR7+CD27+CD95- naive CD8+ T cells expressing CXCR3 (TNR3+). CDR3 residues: CASSLPGSEFEQYF.